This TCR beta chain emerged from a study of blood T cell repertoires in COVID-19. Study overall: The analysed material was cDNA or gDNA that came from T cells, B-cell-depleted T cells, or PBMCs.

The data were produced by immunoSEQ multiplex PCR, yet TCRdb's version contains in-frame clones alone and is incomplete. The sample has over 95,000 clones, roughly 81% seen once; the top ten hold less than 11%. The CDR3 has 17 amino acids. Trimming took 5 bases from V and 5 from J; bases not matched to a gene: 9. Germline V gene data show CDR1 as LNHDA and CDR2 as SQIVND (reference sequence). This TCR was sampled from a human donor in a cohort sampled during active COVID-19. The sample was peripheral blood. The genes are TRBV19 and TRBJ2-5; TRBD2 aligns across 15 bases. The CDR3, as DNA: TGTGCCAGTAGTGGGGGACTAGCGGGAGGACGCTATGAGACCCAGTACTTC. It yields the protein CASSGGLAGGRYETQYF.